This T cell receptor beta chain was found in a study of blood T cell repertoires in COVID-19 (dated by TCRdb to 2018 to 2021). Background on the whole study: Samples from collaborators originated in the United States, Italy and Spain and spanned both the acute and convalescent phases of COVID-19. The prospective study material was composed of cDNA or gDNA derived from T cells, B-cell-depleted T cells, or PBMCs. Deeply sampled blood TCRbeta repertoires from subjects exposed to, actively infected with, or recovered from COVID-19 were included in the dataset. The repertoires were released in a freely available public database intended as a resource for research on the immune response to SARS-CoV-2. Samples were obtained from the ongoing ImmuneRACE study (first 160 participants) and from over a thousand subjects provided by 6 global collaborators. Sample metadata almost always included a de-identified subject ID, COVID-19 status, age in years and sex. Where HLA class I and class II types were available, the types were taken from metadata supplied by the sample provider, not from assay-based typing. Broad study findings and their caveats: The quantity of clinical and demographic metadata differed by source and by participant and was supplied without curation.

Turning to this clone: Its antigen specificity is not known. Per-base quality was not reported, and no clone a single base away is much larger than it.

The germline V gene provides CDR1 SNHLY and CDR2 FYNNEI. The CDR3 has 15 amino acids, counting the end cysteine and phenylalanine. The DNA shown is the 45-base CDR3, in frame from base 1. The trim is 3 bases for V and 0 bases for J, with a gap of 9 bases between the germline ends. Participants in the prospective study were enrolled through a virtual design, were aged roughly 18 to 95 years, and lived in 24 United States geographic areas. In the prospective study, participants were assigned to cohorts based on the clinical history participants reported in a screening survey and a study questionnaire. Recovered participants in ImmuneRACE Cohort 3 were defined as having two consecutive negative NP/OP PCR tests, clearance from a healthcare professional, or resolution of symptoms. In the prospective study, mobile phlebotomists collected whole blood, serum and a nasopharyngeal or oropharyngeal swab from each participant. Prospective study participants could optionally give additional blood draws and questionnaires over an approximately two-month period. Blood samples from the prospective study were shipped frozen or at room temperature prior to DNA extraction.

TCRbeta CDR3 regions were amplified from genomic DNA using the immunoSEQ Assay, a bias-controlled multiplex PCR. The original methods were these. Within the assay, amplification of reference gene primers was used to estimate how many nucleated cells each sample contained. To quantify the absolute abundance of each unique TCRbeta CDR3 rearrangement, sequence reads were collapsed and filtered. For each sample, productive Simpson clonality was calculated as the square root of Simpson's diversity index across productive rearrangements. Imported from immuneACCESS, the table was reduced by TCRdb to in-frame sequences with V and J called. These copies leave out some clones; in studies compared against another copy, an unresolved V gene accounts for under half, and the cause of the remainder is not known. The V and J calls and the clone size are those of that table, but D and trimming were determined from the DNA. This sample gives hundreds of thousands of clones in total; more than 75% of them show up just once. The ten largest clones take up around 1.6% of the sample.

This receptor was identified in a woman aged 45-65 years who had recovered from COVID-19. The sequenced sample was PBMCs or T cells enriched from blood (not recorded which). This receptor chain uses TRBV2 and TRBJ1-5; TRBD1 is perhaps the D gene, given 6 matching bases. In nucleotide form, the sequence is TGTGCCAGCAGTGAGACAGGTTATAGCAATCAGCCCCAGCATTTT. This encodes CASSETGYSNQPQHF.